These 28 T cell receptor beta chains were sequenced from one sample in a study of shared clonotypes between healthy human individuals. Only in-frame clones appear in the TCRdb table, and some are missing; sequencing was by immunoSEQ multiplex PCR. The sample lists about 710,000 clones, over 60% seen once, with approximately 1.8% in the top ten. The material sequenced was memory CD4+ T cells sorted from blood. Subset specified: CD45RA-negative fraction. These receptors all stem from a woman younger than 45 in good health.

This clone is a singleton in its sample. This chain links TRBV2 with TRBJ2-1, with 12 bases matching TRBD2. The V gene end was trimmed by 7 bases and the J gene end by 8 bases; junction bases not matched to a gene: 6. Germline V gene data show CDR1 as SNHLY and CDR2 as FYNNEI. The CDR3 loop spans 14 amino acids. The CDR3 nucleotides are TGTGCCAGCACCATGGGACTAGCGGGTGATGAGCAGTTCTTC. Translating gives CASTMGLAGDEQFF.

V gene TRBV5-1 combines with J gene TRBJ1-3; TRBD1 aligns across 10 bases. This CDR3 has 17 amino acids. Germline V gene sequence: CDR1 SGHRS, CDR2 YFSETQ. Losses at the gene ends were 4 bases for V and 0 bases for J; bases not matched to a gene: 7. The CDR3 bases are TGCGCCAGCAGCGCCGGGACAGGGGCTCGCTCTGGAAACACCATATATTTT. The encoded protein is CASSAGTGARSGNTIYF. Complete variable domain (other parts from reference TRBV5-1 and TRBJ1-3): KAGVTQTPRYLIKTRGQQVTLSCSPISGHRSVSWYQQTPGQGLQFLFEYFSETQRNKGNFPGRFSGRQFSNSRSEMNVSTLELGDSALYLCASSAGTGARSGNTIYFGEGSWLTVV.

The chain combines TRBV5-1 with TRBJ2-5, with 13 bases identical to TRBD2. Germline values: CDR1 SGHRS, CDR2 YFSETQ. After removal of 3 bases from V and 5 bases from J, the junction contained 10 bases not matched to a gene. CDR3 length equals 17 residues. DNA of the CDR3: TGCGCCAGCAGCTCAGGACTAGCGGGAGTTAATTCGGAGACCCAGTACTTC. It is translated as CASSSGLAGVNSETQYF.

The V call is TRBV7-3, the J call TRBJ2-3; D gene ambiguous. V gave up 3 bases and J gave up 3 bases, with 13 bases separating them. From germline, CDR1 is SGHTA and CDR2 FQGTGA. The CDR3 spans 15 residues. In DNA, the CDR3 is TGTGCCAGCAGCTTGGACGGCGCACGTACAGATACGCAGTATTTT. It yields the protein CASSLDGARTDTQYF.

V is TRBV6-1 and J is TRBJ2-1; 7 bases are a match to TRBD2. The V segment lost 3 bases and the J segment 9 bases; nucleotides outside the gene matches: 11. This CDR3 spans 15 amino acids. The germline V gene has CDR1 MNHNS and CDR2 SASEGT. The CDR3 here is CASSDQMTGTTEQFF. The CDR3 DNA reads as TGTGCCAGCAGTGACCAAATGACCGGGACTACTGAGCAGTTCTTC.

V gene TRBV11-1 combines with J gene TRBJ2-3; 8 positions agree with TRBD1. CDR3 length equals 16 residues. CDR1 and CDR2 from the germline V gene are SGHAT and FQDESV (reference sequence). With V trimmed by 5 bases and J by 6 bases, 13 bases remained unmatched. Here the CDR3 DNA reads TGTGCCAGCAGCGTAATCTTGACAGGGGTCGGGGATACGCAGTATTTT. Protein sequence: CASSVILTGVGDTQYF.

This CDR3 is CASSQPSGGGYNEQFF. The CDR3, as DNA: TGCGCCAGCAGTCAACCAAGTGGCGGGGGATACAATGAGCAGTTCTTC. The gene calls are TRBV23-1 and TRBJ2-1; 7 bases fit TRBD2. TRBV23-1 is flagged as an ORF with uncertain function. This CDR3 contains 16 residues. Trimming took 2 bases from V and 4 from J; bases not matched to a gene: 8.

V gene TRBV5-4 combines with J gene TRBJ2-7, with 7 bases identical to TRBD1. The trim removed 3 bases at V and 2 bases at J, leaving 2 bases unmatched. The germline gives CDR1 SGHNT, CDR2 YYREEE (reference sequence). CDR3 length equals 13 residues. CDR3: CASSSDRTYEQYF. Here the CDR3 DNA reads TGTGCCAGCAGCTCGGACAGGACCTACGAGCAGTACTTC.

This chain uses TRBV29-1 with TRBJ1-4; D may be TRBD1 (5 bases). The V gene's germline CDR1 is SQVTM and CDR2 ANQGSEA. The CDR3 contains 13 residues. The V end lost 7 bases, the J end lost 8 bases, and 17 bases lay between the germline ends. The CDR3 here is CSAHSGGGEKLFF. Here the CDR3 DNA reads TGCAGCGCCCACTCCGGGGGAGGGGAAAAACTGTTTTTT.

On this clone: Distinct nucleotide sequences in the sample also encode this CDR3. The genes are TRBV18 and TRBJ2-7; D might be TRBD1 (5 bases). The CDR3 totals 12 residues. Per germline, CDR1 KGHSH and CDR2 LQKENI. Between the trimmed V and J ends, which lost 3 bases and 5 bases, there was a span of 8 bases. CDR3 sequence reads: CASSPDRNEQYF. The CDR3 coding sequence is TGTGCCAGCTCACCCGACAGAAACGAGCAGTACTTC.

This chain uses TRBV19 with TRBJ1-3; D unclear. V was pared by 5 bases and J by 0 bases, with 8 bases between. Germline-derived CDR1 and CDR2 are LNHDA and SQIVND (reference sequence). CDR3 size: 14 residues. CDR3 nucleotides: TGTGCCAGTAGTTCCACAATCTCTGGAAACACCATATATTTT. Encoded protein: CASSSTISGNTIYF.

The chain carries TRBV19 and TRBJ1-2; a possible D gene is TRBD1 (5 bases). Germline CDR1 and CDR2: LNHDA and SQIVND (reference sequence). CDR3 length: 15 residues. With 0 bases removed from V and 2 bases from J, the gap between germline ends came to 10 bases. The CDR3 coding sequence is TGTGCCAGTAGTATAGACCCCCGGGGCAACTATGGCTACACCTTC. It yields the protein CASSIDPRGNYGYTF.

This chain connects TRBV7-2 to TRBJ1-2; D unresolved. The CDR3 extends over 13 amino acids. From germline, CDR1 is SGHTA and CDR2 FQGNSA. Trimming removed 6 bases at V and 3 bases at J, with 11 bases between. The CDR3: CASSSRIDYGYTF. The CDR3 nucleotides read TGTGCCAGCAGTTCGAGGATCGACTATGGCTACACCTTC.

This clone appeared many times. The V gene is TRBV27, the J gene TRBJ2-1; no firm D call. Trimming pared 6 bases from V and 1 base from J, leaving 13 bases between. CDR1 is MNHEY and CDR2 is SMNVEV in the germline V gene (reference sequence). The CDR3 runs 15 residues. The CDR3 loop is CASSPSDLSYNEQFF. The CDR3 DNA reads TGTGCCAGCAGCCCTTCCGACTTATCCTACAATGAGCAGTTCTTC.

The genes are TRBV5-4 and TRBJ2-7, with TRBD2 matching 11 bases. J was trimmed by 6 bases and V by 3 bases; bases with no gene match: 14. Germline V lookup: CDR1 SGHNT, CDR2 YYREEE (reference sequence). This CDR3 is built from 17 residues. The CDR3 nucleotides read TGTGCCAGCAGCTCCCGAAGAGAACTAGCGGGAGCCGGCGAGCAGTACTTC. Its protein is CASSSRRELAGAGEQYF.

The chain employs TRBV7-2 and TRBJ1-3, with D possibly matching TRBD1 (5 bases). Trimming shortened V by 0 bases and J by 0 bases, and 12 bases separated the two germline ends. Germline V gene data show CDR1 as SGHTA and CDR2 as FQGNSA. The CDR3 sequence is 17 residues long. CDR3 sequence reads: CASSLAASGASGNTIYF. The CDR3 DNA reads TGTGCCAGCAGCTTAGCGGCTTCCGGGGCCTCTGGAAACACCATATATTTT.

The rearrangement links TRBV11-3 to TRBJ2-1; tentative D call: TRBD1 (6 bases). The CDR3 extends over 14 amino acids. The germline V gene has CDR1 SGHNT and CDR2 YENEEA. Trimming removed 5 bases at V and 7 bases at J, with 15 bases between. CDR3 in amino acids: CASSPRRGGNEQFF. CDR3 bases: TGTGCCAGCAGCCCCCGGAGAGGGGGTAATGAGCAGTTCTTC.

The chain joins TRBV4-1 to TRBJ1-2, with D maybe TRBD1 (5 bases). V lost 0 bases, J lost 4 bases, and 12 bases lay in between. CDR3 length: 15 residues. Per germline, CDR1 MGHRA and CDR2 YSYEKL. The CDR3 is CASSQDRYGGYGYTF. The CDR3 nucleotides read TGCGCCAGCAGCCAAGATAGGTACGGGGGCTATGGCTACACCTTC.

The V call is TRBV6-6, the J call TRBJ1-5, with a possible D match to TRBD1 (5 bases). Germline lookup yields CDR1 MNHNY and CDR2 SVGAGI (reference sequence). V lost 7 bases and J 8 bases, leaving 15 bases between the germline ends. This CDR3 region has 13 residues. The CDR3 nucleotides are TGTGCCAGCACAGGGCCCCCGGGGGAGCCCCAGCATTTT. It is translated as CASTGPPGEPQHF.

The chain couples TRBV29-1 to TRBJ1-2, with D tentatively TRBD1 (6 bases). The CDR3 covers 14 residues. Per the germline V gene, CDR1 is SQVTM and CDR2 is ANQGSEA. The V end lost 4 bases, the J end lost 6 bases, and 18 bases lay between the germline ends. Here the CDR3 reads CSVGKGQTSDGYTF. In DNA form, the CDR3 reads TGCAGCGTTGGCAAAGGACAGACATCTGATGGCTACACCTTC.

The rearrangement links TRBV7-9 to TRBJ2-3; 7 bases are a match to TRBD2. Unmatched junction bases numbered 15, after V lost 10 bases and J lost 11 bases. Germline CDR1 SEHNR, CDR2 FQNEAQ (reference sequence). This CDR3 contains 13 residues. CDR3 nucleotides: TGTGCCACCATGCGGGAGAGCATCAGTGTGCAGTATTTT. Translation: CATMRESISVQYF.

The chain is built from TRBV11-2 and TRBJ2-3, with 7 positions matching TRBD2. This CDR3 region has 18 residues. Germline V CDR1 and CDR2: SGHAT, FQNNGV. The trim removed 6 bases at V and 1 base at J, leaving 16 bases unmatched. In nucleotides, the CDR3 is TGTGCCAGCAGACCCTTATCAGGGAGGGTCGAGGGCACAGATACGCAGTATTTT. Translated: CASRPLSGRVEGTDTQYF.

This clone was detected only a few times. This chain joins TRBV28 and TRBJ2-1; 13 nucleotides line up with TRBD2. V was pared by 4 bases and J by 4 bases, with 7 bases of the junction left unmatched. Per germline, CDR1 MDHEN and CDR2 SYDVKM. This CDR3 spans 17 amino acids. CDR3: CASSSQPLAGGYNEQFF. CDR3 nucleotide sequence: TGTGCCAGCAGTTCCCAGCCACTAGCGGGGGGGTACAATGAGCAGTTCTTC.

This chain uses TRBV10-3 with TRBJ1-1, with 10 positions matching TRBD1. This CDR3 spans 15 amino acids. Trimming at V came to 0 bases and at J to 4 bases, leaving 2 bases not matched to a gene. Germline CDR1 is ENHRY and CDR2 is SYGVKD. The CDR3 sequence: CAISESRQGATEAFF. The CDR3 nucleotides read TGTGCCATCAGTGAGTCGCGACAGGGGGCCACTGAAGCTTTCTTT.

A word on this clone: The sample contains more than one DNA sequence encoding this CDR3. The chain carries TRBV5-1 and TRBJ1-2; TRBD1 agrees at 10 bases. Germline assignment: CDR1 SGHRS and CDR2 YFSETQ. The V gene end was trimmed by 5 bases and the J gene end by 1 base; junction bases not matched to a gene: 5. The length of the CDR3 is 15 residues. CDR3 amino acids: CASSSGTGVNYGYTF. The CDR3 bases are TGCGCCAGCAGTTCGGGGACAGGGGTTAACTATGGCTACACCTTC.

The genes are TRBV29-1 and TRBJ1-5, with 7 positions matching TRBD1. The germline V gene has CDR1 SQVTM and CDR2 ANQGSEA. The CDR3 has 13 residues. V dropped 5 bases and J dropped 3; count of bases not matched to a gene: 4. The CDR3: CSVSGTDNQPQHF. In DNA form, the CDR3 reads TGCAGCGTTTCCGGGACAGACAATCAGCCCCAGCATTTT.

In its sample, this clone was seen once. The chain has TRBV27 and TRBJ2-3, with 10 bases that match TRBD2. The trim removed 7 bases at V and 4 bases at J, leaving 8 bases unmatched. From germline, CDR1 is MNHEY and CDR2 SMNVEV (reference sequence). The CDR3 loop spans 15 amino acids. The CDR3 loop reads CASMVGSGRPDTQYF. The CDR3 region has the DNA TGTGCCAGCATGGTGGGTAGCGGGAGGCCAGATACGCAGTATTTT.

V is TRBV28 and J is TRBJ2-3, with TRBD1 identical over 7 bases. The J segment lost 5 bases and the V segment lost 6 bases, leaving 11 bases of the junction unmatched. This CDR3 is 15 amino acids long. In germline, CDR1 is MDHEN, CDR2 SYDVKM. DNA of the CDR3: TGTGCCAGCAGGGGACGGACAGGCAGGGGAGATACGCAGTATTTT. Protein product: CASRGRTGRGDTQYF.